The 5 T cell receptor beta chains in this list originate from one sample, sequenced in a study of patients and donors after allogeneic stem cell transplantation. Using its own MiXCR run on the RT-PCR reads, TCRdb lists one record per CDR3 protein. The table records more than 55,000 distinct CDR3 sequences, roughly 15% of them present only once. Sample: blood, either unsorted or a sorted T cell fraction (not recorded which). These TCRs come from a human donor who was either an allogeneic HSCT recipient or a stem cell or donor lymphocyte infusion donor (not recorded which). It is not recorded whose cells these are; they may come from a transplant donor.

This clonotype was recorded at least ten times. V usage is TRBV27 and J usage is TRBJ1-6, with a tentative D call TRBD1 (5 bases). Trimming stripped 3 bases from V and 9 bases from J, with 9 bases between. Germline CDR1 and CDR2: MNHEY and SMNVEV (reference sequence). This CDR3 region has 13 residues. The CDR3 bases are TGTGCCAGCAGTTTCCCCCAGGGTTCACCCCTCCACTTT. Protein sequence: CASSFPQGSPLHF.

V and J are TRBV7-3 and TRBJ2-1; D not resolved. The CDR3 is made up of 12 amino acids. V dropped 1 base and J dropped 8 bases, with 6 bases sitting between them. Looked up from germline, CDR1 is SGHTA and CDR2 is FQGTGA. For the CDR3, the DNA is TGTGCCAGCAGCTTAAATGGAGATGAGCAGTTCTTC. Protein product: CASSLNGDEQFF.

This clonotype was seen at least ten times. The CDR3 DNA reads TGCAGTGCTAGAGCGGGGAGGGATACGCAGTATTTT. Protein sequence: CSARAGRDTQYF. This rearrangement joins TRBV20-1 to TRBJ2-3, with D perhaps matching TRBD2 (6 bases). This CDR3 contains 12 residues. V dropped 1 base and J dropped 6 bases, with 8 bases sitting between them. Germline CDR1 is DFQATT and CDR2 is SNEGSKA (reference sequence).

This clonotype showed up many times. The chain combines TRBV5-4 with TRBJ1-1, with D possibly TRBD1 on 6 matching bases. V lost 7 bases to trimming and J lost 1 base, with 8 bases between them. The CDR3 spans 12 residues. Germline V CDR1 and CDR2: SGHNT, YYREEE (reference sequence). DNA of the CDR3: TGTGCCAGCGGACAGTCGAACACTGAAGCTTTCTTT. It specifies CASGQSNTEAFF. The full variable domain, its missing parts supplied by reference TRBV5-4 and TRBJ1-1, is ETGVTQSPTHLIKTRGQQVTLRCSSQSGHNTVSWYQQALGQGPQFIFQYYREEENGRGNFPPRFSGLQFPNYSSELNVNALELDDSALYLCASGQSNTEAFFGQGTRLTVV.

About this clonotype itself: Germline and junction disagree at one end, which may indicate a read error. The chain recombines TRBV12-3 or TRBV12-4 with TRBJ2-1, with 7 bases lining up with TRBD1. The CDR3 spans 12 residues. CDR3 in DNA: TGCGCAACGGGGACAGCCTACAATGAGCAGTTCTTC. As protein: CATGTAYNEQFF.